The 3 T cell receptor beta chains given below trace back to one sample, sequenced in a study of blood T cell repertoires in COVID-19 (dated by TCRdb to about 2020). Library preparation employed the immunoSEQ multiplex PCR assay. Not all clones reach the TCRdb copy of this immuneACCESS table, which keeps in-frame sequences only. Checked studies attribute under half of the gap to unresolved V genes and leave the rest unexplained. The sample table contains over 150,000 clones; only one count was recorded for 70% to 85% of them. The top ten constitute 5.5% to 7.5% of the sample. Sequenced material: peripheral blood. Receptors were obtained from a human donor in a cohort sampled during active COVID-19.

This chain uses TRBV3-1 (or the pseudogene TRBV3-2) with TRBJ2-6; D possibly corresponds to TRBD1 (6 bases). V was clipped by 5 bases and J by 0 bases, with 11 bases between them. Germline V gene lookup returns CDR1 LGHDT and CDR2 YNNKEL (reference sequence). The length of the CDR3 is 16 residues. Written as DNA, the CDR3 is TGTGCCAGCAGCGGGAGACAGGTCTCTGGGGCCAACGTCCTGACTTTC. It is translated as CASSGRQVSGANVLTF.

The rearrangement links TRBV12-5 to TRBJ1-5; TRBD1 aligns across 8 bases. Germline V gene data show CDR1 as LGHNT and CDR2 as FRNRAP. This CDR3 is 15 amino acids long. V gave up 6 bases and J gave up 0 bases; unmatched junction bases: 4. CDR3 coding DNA: TGTGCTAGTGGAACAGGGGGTAATAGCAATCAGCCCCAGCATTTT. It encodes CASGTGGNSNQPQHF. The full variable domain, its missing parts supplied by reference TRBV12-5 and TRBJ1-5, is DARVTQTPRHKVTEMGQEVTMRCQPILGHNTVFWYRQTMMQGLELLAYFRNRAPLDDSGMPKDRFSAEMPDATLATLKIQPSEPRDSAVYFCASGTGGNSNQPQHFGDGTRLSIL.

The table lists this clone with a count of one. The chain employs TRBV7-2 and TRBJ1-2, with D hard to call. The length of the CDR3 is 19 residues. Germline CDR1 reads SGHTA; CDR2 reads FQGNSA. Trimming pared 5 bases from V and 7 bases from J, leaving 32 bases between. The CDR3 DNA sequence: TGTGCCAGCAGCAGAAGCCATCGGTTTGTTGAGGGTCAGAACCGTGGCTACACCTTC. Protein sequence: CASSRSHRFVEGQNRGYTF.